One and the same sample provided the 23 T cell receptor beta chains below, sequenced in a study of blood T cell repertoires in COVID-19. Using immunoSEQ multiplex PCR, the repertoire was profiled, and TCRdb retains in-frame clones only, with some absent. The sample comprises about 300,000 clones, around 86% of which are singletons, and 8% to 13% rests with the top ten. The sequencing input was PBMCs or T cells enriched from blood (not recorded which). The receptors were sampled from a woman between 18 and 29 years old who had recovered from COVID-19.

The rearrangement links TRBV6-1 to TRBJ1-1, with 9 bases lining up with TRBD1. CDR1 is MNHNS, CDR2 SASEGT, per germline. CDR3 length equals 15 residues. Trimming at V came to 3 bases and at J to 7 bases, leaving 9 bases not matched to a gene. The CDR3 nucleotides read TGTGCCAGCAGTGAGGGGACAGGGTCGGCAAATGAAGCTTTCTTT. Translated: CASSEGTGSANEAFF.

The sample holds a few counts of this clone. CDR3 in DNA: TGTGCCAGCGAGGAGGACAACACTGAAGCTTTCTTT. Amino acids: CASEEDNTEAFF. This chain joins TRBV6-6 and TRBJ1-1; D uncertain. The CDR3 loop spans 12 amino acids. Germline V gene lookup returns CDR1 MNHNY and CDR2 SVGAGI (reference sequence). The V end was cut by 8 bases, the J end by 2 bases, with 9 bases between.

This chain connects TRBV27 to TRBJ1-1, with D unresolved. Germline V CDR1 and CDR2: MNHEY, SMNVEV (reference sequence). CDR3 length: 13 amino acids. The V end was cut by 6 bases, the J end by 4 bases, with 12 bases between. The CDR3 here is CASSSSTRTEAFF. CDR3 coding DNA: TGTGCCAGCAGCTCGAGTACCCGCACTGAAGCTTTCTTT.

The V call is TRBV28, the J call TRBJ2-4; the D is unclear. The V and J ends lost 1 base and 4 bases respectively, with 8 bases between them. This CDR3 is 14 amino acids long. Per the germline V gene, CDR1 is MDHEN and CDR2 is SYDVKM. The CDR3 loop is CASSLLSEKNIQYF. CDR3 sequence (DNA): TGTGCCAGCAGTTTATTGTCTGAGAAAAACATTCAGTACTTC.

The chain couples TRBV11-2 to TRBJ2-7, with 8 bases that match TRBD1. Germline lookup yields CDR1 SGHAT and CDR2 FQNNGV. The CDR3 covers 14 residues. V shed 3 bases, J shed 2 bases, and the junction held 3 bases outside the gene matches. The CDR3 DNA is TGTGCCAGCAGCTTTACAGGGGGGCCCTACGAGCAGTACTTC. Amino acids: CASSFTGGPYEQYF.

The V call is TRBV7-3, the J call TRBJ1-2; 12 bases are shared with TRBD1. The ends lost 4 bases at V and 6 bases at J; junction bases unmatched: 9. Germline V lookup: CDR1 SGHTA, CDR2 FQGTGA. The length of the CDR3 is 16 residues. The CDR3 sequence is CASSSNPGQGANGYTF. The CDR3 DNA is TGTGCCAGCAGCTCAAATCCGGGACAGGGGGCGAATGGCTACACCTTC.

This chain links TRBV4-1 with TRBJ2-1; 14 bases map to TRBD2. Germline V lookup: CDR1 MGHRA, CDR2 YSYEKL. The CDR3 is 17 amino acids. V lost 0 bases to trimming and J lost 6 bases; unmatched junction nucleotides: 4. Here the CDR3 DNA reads TGCGCCAGCAGCCAAGAATCGGGACTAGCGGGAGTCAATGAGCAGTTCTTC. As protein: CASSQESGLAGVNEQFF.

Here the CDR3 reads CASSRLLAGEEDTQYF. CDR3 nucleotides: TGTGCCAGCAGCCGCCTACTGGCGGGGGAGGAAGATACGCAGTATTTT. The rearrangement uses TRBV6-6 and TRBJ2-3; 7 bases align to TRBD2. The CDR3 contains 16 residues. The germline V gene has CDR1 MNHNY and CDR2 SVGAGI (reference sequence). Germline trimming cut 6 bases from V and 5 bases from J; bases unmatched to any gene: 14.

The CDR3 nucleotides read TGTGCCAGTAGTATGGACAGGGTCTATGGCTACACCTTC. This codes for CASSMDRVYGYTF. This chain uses TRBV19 with TRBJ1-2; TRBD1 matches at 8 bases. The CDR3 is 13 residues long. Germline V gene data show CDR1 as LNHDA and CDR2 as SQIVND (reference sequence). The ends lost 3 bases at V and 4 bases at J; junction bases unmatched: 1.

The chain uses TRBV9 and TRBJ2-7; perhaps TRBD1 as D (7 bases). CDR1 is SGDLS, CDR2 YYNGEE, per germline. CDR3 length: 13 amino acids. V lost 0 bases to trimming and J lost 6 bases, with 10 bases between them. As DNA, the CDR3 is TGTGCCAGCAGCGTAGGGCAGGGGGGCGAGCAGTACTTC. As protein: CASSVGQGGEQYF.

The CDR3 spells CASTETGGWNEQFF. The DNA for the CDR3 is TGTGCCAGCACTGAGACAGGGGGTTGGAATGAGCAGTTCTTC. The V call is TRBV28, the J call TRBJ2-1; 9 bases are shared with TRBD1. The CDR3 runs 14 residues. Germline CDR1 and CDR2: MDHEN and SYDVKM. V gave up 7 bases and J gave up 7 bases; unmatched junction bases: 8.

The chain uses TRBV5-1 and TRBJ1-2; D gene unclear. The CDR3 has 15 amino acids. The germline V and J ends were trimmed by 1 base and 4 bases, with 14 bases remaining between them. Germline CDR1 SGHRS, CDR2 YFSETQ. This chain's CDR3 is CASSLSSGLGYGYTF. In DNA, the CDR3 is TGCGCCAGCAGCTTGAGTTCGGGTTTGGGCTATGGCTACACCTTC.

In DNA, the CDR3 is TGTGCCAGCAGCCCCTCGAGGAGGTACTATGGCTACACCTTC. This translates into CASSPSRRYYGYTF. V and J are TRBV7-8 and TRBJ1-2; D ambiguous. The germline V gene encodes CDR1 SGHVS and CDR2 FQNEAQ. The CDR3 has 14 residues. V was clipped by 5 bases and J by 3 bases, with 13 bases between them.

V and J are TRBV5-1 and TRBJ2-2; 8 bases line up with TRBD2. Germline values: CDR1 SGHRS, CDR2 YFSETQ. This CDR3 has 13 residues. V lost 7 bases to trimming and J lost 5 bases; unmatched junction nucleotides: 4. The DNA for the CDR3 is TGCGCCAGCTGGGGGACTAGTACCGGGGAGCTGTTTTTT. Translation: CASWGTSTGELFF.

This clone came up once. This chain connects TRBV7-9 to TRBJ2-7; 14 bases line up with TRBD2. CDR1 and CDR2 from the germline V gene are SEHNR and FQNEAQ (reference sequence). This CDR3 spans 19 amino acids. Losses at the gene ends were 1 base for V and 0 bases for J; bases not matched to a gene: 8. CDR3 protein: CASSLGGLAGVSISYEQYF. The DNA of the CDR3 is TGTGCCAGCAGCTTAGGGGGACTAGCGGGAGTCAGTATCTCCTACGAGCAGTACTTC.

For the CDR3, the DNA is TGTGCCAGCAGTTCCCCTATGGGCAGGGGGTGGACTGAAGCTTTCTTT. Residues: CASSSPMGRGWTEAFF. J is TRBJ1-1 and V is TRBV27, with 7 bases aligning to TRBD1. Per the germline V gene, CDR1 is MNHEY and CDR2 is SMNVEV (reference sequence). V was pared by 4 bases and J by 5 bases, with 13 bases of the junction left unmatched. The CDR3 sequence is 16 residues long.

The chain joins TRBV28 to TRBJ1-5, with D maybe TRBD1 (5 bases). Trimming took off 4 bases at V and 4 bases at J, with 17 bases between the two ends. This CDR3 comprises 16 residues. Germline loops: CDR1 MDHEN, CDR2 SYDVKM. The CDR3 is CASSSRLRQFNQPQHF. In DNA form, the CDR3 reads TGTGCCAGCAGTTCTAGATTGAGACAGTTTAATCAGCCCCAGCATTTT.

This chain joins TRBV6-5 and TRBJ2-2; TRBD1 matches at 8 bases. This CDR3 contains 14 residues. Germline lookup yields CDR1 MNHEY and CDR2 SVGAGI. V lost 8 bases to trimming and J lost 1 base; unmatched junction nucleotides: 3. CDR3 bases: TGTGCCAGCCAGGGGGCGCGGAACACCGGGGAGCTGTTTTTT. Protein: CASQGARNTGELFF.

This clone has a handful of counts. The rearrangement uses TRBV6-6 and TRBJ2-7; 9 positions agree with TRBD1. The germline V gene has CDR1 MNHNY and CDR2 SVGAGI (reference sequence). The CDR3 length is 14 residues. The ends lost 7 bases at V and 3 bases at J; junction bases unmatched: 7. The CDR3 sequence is CASTTSDRGYEQYF. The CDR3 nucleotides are TGTGCCAGCACTACTTCGGACAGGGGCTACGAGCAGTACTTC.

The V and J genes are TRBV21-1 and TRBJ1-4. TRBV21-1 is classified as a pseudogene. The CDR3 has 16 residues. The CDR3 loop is CASSGNDGGTNEKLFF. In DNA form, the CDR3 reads TGTGCCAGCAGCGGGAACGACGGGGGAACGAATGAAAAACTGTTTTTT.

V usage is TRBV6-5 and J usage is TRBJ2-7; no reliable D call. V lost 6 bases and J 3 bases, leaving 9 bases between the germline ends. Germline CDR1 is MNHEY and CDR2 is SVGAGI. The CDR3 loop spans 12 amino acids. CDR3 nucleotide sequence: TGTGCCAGCAGAGCCCCTCGCTACGAGCAGTACTTC. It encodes CASRAPRYEQYF.

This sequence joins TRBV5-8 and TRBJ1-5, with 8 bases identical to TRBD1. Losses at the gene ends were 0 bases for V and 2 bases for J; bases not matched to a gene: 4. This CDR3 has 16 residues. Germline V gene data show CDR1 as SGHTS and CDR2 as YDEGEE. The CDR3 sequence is CASSLAAGGGNQPQHF. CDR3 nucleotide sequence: TGTGCCAGCAGCTTGGCGGCAGGGGGCGGCAATCAGCCCCAGCATTTT.

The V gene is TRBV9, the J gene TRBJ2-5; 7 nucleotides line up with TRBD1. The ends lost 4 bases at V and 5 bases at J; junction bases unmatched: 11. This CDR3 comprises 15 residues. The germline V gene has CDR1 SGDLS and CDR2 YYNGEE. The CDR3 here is CASSYGTDPRETQYF. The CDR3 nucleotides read TGTGCCAGCAGCTATGGGACAGATCCCCGGGAGACCCAGTACTTC.